This TCR beta chain was observed in a study of blood T cells in healthy people across ages. Findings and caveats of the study: Unsorted PBMCs blocked a conclusive comparison of naive and antigen-experienced cells. Unknown donor CMV status possibly confounded expanded clonotype changes.

In its sample, this clonotype was seen a few times. As yet, its antigen is unknown. The second PCR ran roughly 6 to 11 cycles with a sample-barcoded 5' primer and J-beta primers. Tags on each cDNA molecule came from a template-switch adaptor with 12 random nucleotides. Using its own MiXCR run on the 5' RACE reads, TCRdb lists one record per CDR3 protein. The sample yields 980,000 or so distinct CDR3 sequences, roughly 48% seen once. Input material: blood. The source of this sequence is a man aged 30 to 39 in good health.

The CDR3 DNA reads as TGTGCCAGCAGTTTATGGCAGATGGAGCTCGACTATGGCTACACCTTC. The encoded protein is CASSLWQMELDYGYTF. The chain has TRBV28 and TRBJ1-2; D uncertain. The V end was cut by 0 bases, the J end by 3 bases, with 14 bases between. The CDR3 totals 16 residues. Germline V gives CDR1 MDHEN, CDR2 SYDVKM.